This entry describes one T cell receptor (beta chain). This sample is drawn from a study of blood T cell repertoires in COVID-19. About the research overall: Sites in the United States, Italy and Spain provided acute and convalescent COVID-19 samples. PBMCs, B-cell-depleted T cells, or T cells were the source of the cDNA or gDNA that made up the material.

In the original processing: Reference gene primer amplification in the assay estimated nucleated cell counts. Measured with immunoSEQ multiplex PCR; TCRdb has only the in-frame clones, and not every one. D and trimming were read from the DNA, whereas the V and J calls and clone size are those reported in that table. The table includes 150,000 to 200,000 clones, around 84% detected once. A Seattle source enrolled patients during active infection and followed them longitudinally. Looked up from germline, CDR1 is LNHDA and CDR2 is SQIVND (reference sequence). The CDR3 runs to 14 residues. Trimming took off 7 bases at V and 4 bases at J, with 16 bases between the two ends.

This chain links TRBV19 with TRBJ2-5; possible D gene TRBD2, 6 bases. This TCR was recovered from a woman in her seventies with COVID-19, enrolled during active disease. The sequencing sample was made of peripheral blood. The CDR3 region is CASIATGRGETQYF. The CDR3 nucleotides are TGTGCCAGTATCGCGACGGGGCGGGGAGAGACCCAGTACTTC.